This T cell receptor (beta chain) was sequenced during a study of shared clonotypes between healthy human individuals. A note on this clone: The antigen remains unidentified.

J gave up 8 bases and V 3 bases, and 8 bases lay outside the gene matches. Germline lookup yields CDR1 MDHEN and CDR2 SYDVKM. This CDR3 comprises 15 residues. Assay: immunoSEQ multiplex PCR; the TCRdb copy retains only in-frame clones and omits some. Of around 2,000,000 clones listed, roughly 95% are singletons. Study-wide points: Naive subsets usually exceeded memory subsets in estimated richness.

The chain carries TRBV28 and TRBJ2-4; 9 nucleotides match TRBD1. Source material: naive CD4+ T cells sorted from blood. The subset was: CD45RA+ positively selected. This sequence originates from a young man in good health. In DNA form, the CDR3 reads TGTGCCAGCAGTTTCCTCGACAGGGGGAAGCACATTCAGTACTTC. Protein: CASSFLDRGKHIQYF.